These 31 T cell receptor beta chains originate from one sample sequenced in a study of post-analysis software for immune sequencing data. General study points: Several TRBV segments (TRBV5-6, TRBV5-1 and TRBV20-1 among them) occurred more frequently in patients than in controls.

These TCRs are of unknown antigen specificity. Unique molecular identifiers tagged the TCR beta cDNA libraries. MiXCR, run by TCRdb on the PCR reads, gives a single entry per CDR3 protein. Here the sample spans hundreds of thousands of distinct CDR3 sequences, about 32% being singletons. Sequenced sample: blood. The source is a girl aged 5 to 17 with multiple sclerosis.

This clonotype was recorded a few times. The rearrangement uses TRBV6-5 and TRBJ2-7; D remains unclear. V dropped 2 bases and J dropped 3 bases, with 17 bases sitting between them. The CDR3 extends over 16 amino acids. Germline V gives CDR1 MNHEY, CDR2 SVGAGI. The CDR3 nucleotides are TGTGCCAGCAGTTACGGGCCCCGAGGCGGAAACTACGAGCAGTACTTC. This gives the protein CASSYGPRGGNYEQYF.

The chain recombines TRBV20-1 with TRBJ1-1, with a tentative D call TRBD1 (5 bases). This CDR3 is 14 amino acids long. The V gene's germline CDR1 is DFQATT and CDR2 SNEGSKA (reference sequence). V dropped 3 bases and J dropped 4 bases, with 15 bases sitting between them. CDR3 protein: CSASRGGLGTEAFF. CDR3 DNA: TGCAGTGCTAGTCGTGGGGGGTTGGGCACTGAAGCTTTCTTT.

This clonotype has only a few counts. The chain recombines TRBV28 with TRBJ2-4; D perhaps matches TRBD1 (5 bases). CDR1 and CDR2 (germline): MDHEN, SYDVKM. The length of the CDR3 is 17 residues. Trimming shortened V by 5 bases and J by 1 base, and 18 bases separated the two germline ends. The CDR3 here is CASSKLSGRGAKNIQYF. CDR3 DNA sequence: TGTGCCAGCAGTAAACTCTCAGGGCGTGGGGCCAAAAACATTCAGTACTTC. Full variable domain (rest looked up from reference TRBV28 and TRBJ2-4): DVKVTQSSRYLVKRTGEKVFLECVQDMDHENMFWYRQDPGLGLRLIYFSYDVKMKEKGDIPEGYSVSREKKERFSLILESASTNQTSMYLCASSKLSGRGAKNIQYFGAGTRLSVL.

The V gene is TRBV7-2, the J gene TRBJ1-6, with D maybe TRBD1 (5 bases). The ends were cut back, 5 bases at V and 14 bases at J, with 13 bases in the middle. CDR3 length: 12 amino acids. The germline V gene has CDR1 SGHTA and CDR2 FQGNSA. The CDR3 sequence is CASSLGGWALHF. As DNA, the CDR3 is TGTGCCAGCAGCCTCGGGGGGTGGGCCCTCCACTTT. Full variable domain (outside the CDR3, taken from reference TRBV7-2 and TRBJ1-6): GAGVSQSPSNKVTEKGKDVELRCDPISGHTALYWYRQSLGQGLEFLIYFQGNSAPDKSGLPSDRFSAERTGGSVSTLTIQRTQQEDSAVYLCASSLGGWALHFGNGTRLTVT.

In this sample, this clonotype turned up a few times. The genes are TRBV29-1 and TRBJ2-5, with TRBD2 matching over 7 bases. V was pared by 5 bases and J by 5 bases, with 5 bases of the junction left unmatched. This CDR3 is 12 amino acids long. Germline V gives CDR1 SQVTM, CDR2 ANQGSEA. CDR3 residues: CSVLWGGETQYF. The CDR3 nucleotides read TGCAGCGTTCTCTGGGGGGGGGAGACCCAGTACTTC.

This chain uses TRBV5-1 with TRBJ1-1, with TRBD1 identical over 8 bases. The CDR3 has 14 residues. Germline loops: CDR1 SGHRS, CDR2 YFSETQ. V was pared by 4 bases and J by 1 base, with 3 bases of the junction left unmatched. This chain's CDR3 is CASSRGQENTEAFF. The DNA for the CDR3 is TGCGCCAGCAGCCGGGGACAGGAGAACACTGAAGCTTTCTTT.

The CDR3 is CASSLGPGPPGETQYF. CDR3 sequence (DNA): TGCGCCAGCAGCTTGGGACCGGGCCCCCCGGGAGAGACCCAGTACTTC. The chain has TRBV5-1 and TRBJ2-5; D is undetermined. The V gene's germline CDR1 is SGHRS and CDR2 YFSETQ. The CDR3 loop spans 16 amino acids. Trimming stripped 0 bases from V and 4 bases from J, with 16 bases between.

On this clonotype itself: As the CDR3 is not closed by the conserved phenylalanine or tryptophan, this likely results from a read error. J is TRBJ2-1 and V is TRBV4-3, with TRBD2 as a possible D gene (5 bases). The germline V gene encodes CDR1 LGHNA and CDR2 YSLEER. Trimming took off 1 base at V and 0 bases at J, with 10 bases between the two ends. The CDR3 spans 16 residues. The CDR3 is CASSQGRRDSYNEQFV. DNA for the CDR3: TGCGCCAGCAGCCAAGGTCGTCGGGACTCCTACAATGAGCAGTTCGTC.

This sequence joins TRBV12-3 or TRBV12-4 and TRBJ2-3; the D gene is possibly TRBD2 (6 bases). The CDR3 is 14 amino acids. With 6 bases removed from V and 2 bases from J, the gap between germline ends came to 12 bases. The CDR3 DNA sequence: TGTGCCAGCAGCACCGGGAGTCACACAGATACGCAGTATTTT. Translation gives CASSTGSHTDTQYF.

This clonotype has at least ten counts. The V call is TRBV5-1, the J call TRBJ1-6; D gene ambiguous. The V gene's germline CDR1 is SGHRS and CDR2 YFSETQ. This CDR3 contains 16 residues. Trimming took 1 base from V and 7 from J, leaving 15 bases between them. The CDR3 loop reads CASSLTGDKGNSPLHF. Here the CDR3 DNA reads TGCGCCAGCAGCTTGACTGGGGATAAAGGGAATTCACCCCTCCACTTT.

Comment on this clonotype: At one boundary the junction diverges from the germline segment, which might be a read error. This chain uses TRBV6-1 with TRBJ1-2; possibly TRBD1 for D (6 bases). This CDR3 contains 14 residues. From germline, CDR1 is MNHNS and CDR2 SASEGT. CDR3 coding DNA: TGTGCCAGCAGGGAAGAAGGACAGTCCTATGGCTACACCTTC. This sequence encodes CASREEGQSYGYTF.

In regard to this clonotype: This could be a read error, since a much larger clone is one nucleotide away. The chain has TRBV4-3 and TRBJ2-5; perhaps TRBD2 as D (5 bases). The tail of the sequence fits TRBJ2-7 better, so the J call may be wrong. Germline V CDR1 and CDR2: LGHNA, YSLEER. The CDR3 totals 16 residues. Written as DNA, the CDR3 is TGCGCCAGCAGCCGGAGGAGTGAGCTGAGCTCCTGCGAGCAGTACTTC. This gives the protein CASSRRSELSSCEQYF.

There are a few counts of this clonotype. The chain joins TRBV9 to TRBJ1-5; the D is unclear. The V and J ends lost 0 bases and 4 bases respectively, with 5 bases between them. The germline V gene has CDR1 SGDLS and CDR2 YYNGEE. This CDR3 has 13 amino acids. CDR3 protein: CASSVDANQPQHF. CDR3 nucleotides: TGTGCCAGCAGCGTAGACGCAAATCAGCCCCAGCATTTT.

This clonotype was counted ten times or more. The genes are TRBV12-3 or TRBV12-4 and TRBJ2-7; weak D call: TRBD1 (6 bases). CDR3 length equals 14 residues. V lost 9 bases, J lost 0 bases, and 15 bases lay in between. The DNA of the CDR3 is TGTGCCAGACCCCAGACGGACAGCTCCTACGAGCAGTACTTC. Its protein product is CARPQTDSSYEQYF.

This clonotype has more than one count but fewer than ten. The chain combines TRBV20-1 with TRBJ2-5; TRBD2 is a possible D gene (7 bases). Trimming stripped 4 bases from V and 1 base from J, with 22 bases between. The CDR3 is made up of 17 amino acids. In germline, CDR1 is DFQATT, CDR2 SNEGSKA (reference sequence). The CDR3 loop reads CSANVRFTAGAQETQYF. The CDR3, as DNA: TGCAGTGCTAATGTGAGGTTTACCGCGGGGGCCCAAGAGACCCAGTACTTC.

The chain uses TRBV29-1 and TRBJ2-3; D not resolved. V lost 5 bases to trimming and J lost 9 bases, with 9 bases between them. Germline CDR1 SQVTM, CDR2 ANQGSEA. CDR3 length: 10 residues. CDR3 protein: CSVQGGTQYF. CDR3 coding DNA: TGCAGCGTTCAAGGCGGCACGCAGTATTTT.

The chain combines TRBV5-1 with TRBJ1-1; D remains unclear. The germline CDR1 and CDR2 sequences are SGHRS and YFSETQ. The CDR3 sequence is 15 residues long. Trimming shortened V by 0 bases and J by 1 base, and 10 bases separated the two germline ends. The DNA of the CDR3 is TGCGCCAGCAGCTTGGAAACCGCACAGAACACTGAAGCTTTCTTT. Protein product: CASSLETAQNTEAFF.

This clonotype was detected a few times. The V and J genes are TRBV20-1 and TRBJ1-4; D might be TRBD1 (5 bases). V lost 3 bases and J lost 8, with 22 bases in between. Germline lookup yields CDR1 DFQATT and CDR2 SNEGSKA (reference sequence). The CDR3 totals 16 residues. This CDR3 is CSASGDGRGRGEKLFF. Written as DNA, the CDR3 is TGCAGTGCTAGCGGCGACGGTCGGGGCCGGGGGGAAAAACTGTTTTTT.

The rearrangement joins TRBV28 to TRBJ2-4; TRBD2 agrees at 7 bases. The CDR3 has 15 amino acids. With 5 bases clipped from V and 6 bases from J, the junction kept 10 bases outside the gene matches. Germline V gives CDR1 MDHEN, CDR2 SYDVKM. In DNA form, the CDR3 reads TGTGCCAGCAGTCCAGACCCCGGACTAGGAAACATTCAGTACTTC. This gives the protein CASSPDPGLGNIQYF.

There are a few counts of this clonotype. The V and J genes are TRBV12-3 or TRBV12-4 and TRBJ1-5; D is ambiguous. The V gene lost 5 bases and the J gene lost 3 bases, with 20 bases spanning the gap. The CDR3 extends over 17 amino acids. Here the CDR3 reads CASSPRGGVGVNQPQHF. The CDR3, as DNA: TGTGCCAGCAGTCCCCGCGGCGGCGTGGGTGTCAATCAGCCCCAGCATTTT.

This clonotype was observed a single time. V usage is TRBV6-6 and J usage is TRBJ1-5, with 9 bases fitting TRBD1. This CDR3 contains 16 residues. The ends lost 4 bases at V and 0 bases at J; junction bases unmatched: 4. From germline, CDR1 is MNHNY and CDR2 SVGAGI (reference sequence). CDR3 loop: CASSSGQGFSNQPQHF. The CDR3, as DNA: TGTGCCAGCAGTTCGGGACAGGGCTTTAGCAATCAGCCCCAGCATTTT.

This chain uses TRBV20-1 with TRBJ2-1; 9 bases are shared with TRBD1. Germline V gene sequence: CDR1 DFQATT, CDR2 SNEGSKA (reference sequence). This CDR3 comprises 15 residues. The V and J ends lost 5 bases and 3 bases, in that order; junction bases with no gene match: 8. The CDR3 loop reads CSAPLEDRGYNEQFF. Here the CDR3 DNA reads TGCAGTGCTCCGCTGGAGGACAGGGGCTACAATGAGCAGTTCTTC.

The CDR3 spells CASTFLGPSYNEQFF. The CDR3 DNA is TGTGCCAGCACCTTCCTGGGGCCCTCCTACAATGAGCAGTTCTTC. This chain joins TRBV5-6 and TRBJ2-1; possibly TRBD1 for D (5 bases). Deletions cut 6 bases from V and 0 bases from J, with 13 bases between. CDR1 and CDR2 (germline): SGHDT, YYEEEE. The CDR3 runs 15 residues.

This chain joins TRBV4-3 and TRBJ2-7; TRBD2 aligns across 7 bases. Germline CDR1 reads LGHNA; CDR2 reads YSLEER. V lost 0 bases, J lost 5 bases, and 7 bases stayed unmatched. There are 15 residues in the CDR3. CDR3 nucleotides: TGCGCCAGCAGCCAAGATTGGGGGGGGGTCGACGAGCAGTACTTC. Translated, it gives CASSQDWGGVDEQYF.

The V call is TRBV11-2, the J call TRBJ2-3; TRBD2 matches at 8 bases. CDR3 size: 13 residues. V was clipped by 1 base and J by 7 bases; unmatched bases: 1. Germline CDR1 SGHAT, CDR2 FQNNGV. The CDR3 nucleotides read TGTGCCAGCAGCTTAGTAGCGGGAAATACGCAGTATTTT. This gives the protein CASSLVAGNTQYF.

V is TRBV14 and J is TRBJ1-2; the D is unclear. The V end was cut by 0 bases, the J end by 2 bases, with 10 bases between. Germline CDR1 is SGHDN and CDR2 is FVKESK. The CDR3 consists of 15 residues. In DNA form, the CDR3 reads TGTGCCAGCAGCCAAGATCGAAAACGGAACTATGGCTACACCTTC. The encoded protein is CASSQDRKRNYGYTF.

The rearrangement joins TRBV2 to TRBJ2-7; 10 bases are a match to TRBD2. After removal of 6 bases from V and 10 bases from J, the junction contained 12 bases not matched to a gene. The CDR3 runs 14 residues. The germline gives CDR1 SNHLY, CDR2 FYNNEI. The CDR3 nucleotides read TGTGCCAGCAGCTCTACCCTAGCGGGAGAGGCCCAGTACTTC. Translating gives CASSSTLAGEAQYF.

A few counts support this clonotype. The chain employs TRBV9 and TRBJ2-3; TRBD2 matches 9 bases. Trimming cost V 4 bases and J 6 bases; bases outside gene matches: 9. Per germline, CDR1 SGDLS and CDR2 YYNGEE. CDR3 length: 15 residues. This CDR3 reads CASSPQAGGMDTQYF. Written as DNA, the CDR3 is TGTGCCAGCAGCCCACAAGCGGGGGGCATGGATACGCAGTATTTT.

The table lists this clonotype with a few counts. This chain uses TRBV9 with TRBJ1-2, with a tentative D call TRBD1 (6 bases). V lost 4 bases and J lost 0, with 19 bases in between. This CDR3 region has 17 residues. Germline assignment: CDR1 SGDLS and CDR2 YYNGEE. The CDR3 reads CASSTRDTNSANYGYTF. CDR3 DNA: TGTGCCAGCAGCACCCGGGACACGAACTCCGCTAACTATGGCTACACCTTC. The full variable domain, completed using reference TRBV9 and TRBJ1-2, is DSGVTQTPKHLITATGQRVTLRCSPRSGDLSVYWYQQSLDQGLQFLIQYYNGEERAKGNILERFSAQQFPDLHSELNLSSLELGDSALYFCASSTRDTNSANYGYTFGSGTRLTVV.

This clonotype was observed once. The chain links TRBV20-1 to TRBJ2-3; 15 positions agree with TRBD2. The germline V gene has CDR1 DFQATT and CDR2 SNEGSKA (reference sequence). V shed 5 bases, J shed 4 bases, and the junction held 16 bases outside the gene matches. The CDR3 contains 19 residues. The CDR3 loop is CSADKGLAGGPGGSDTQYF. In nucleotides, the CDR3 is TGCAGTGCTGACAAGGGACTAGCGGGAGGACCCGGCGGTTCAGATACGCAGTATTTT.

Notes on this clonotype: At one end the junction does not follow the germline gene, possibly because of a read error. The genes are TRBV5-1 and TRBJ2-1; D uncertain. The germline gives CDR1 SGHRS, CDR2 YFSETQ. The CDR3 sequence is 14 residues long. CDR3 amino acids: CAGSPEAWEGEQFF. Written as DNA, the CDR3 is TGCGCCGGCAGCCCTGAAGCCTGGGAAGGGGAGCAGTTCTTC.